This TCR beta chain is drawn from a study of blood T cell repertoires in COVID-19. In the study overall: The cDNA or gDNA used as material had been derived from T cells, B-cell-depleted T cells, or PBMCs.

This CDR3 is 15 amino acids long. Germline V gene data show CDR1 as SGHNT and CDR2 as YYREEE (reference sequence). Trimming removed 3 bases at V and 3 bases at J, with 16 bases between. Clones were read by immunoSEQ multiplex PCR, and TCRdb kept only the in-frame ones, dropping some. The table shows roughly 120,000 clones, with less than 90% occurring only once. The receptor was isolated from a man aged 30-40 years with acute or convalescent COVID-19. The chain combines TRBV5-4 with TRBJ2-7; D perhaps matches TRBD2 (7 bases). Sequences were obtained from peripheral blood. CDR3 nucleotide sequence: TGTGCCAGCAGCTCGGGAAGGGGGGGTCACTACGAGCAGTACTTC. Residues: CASSSGRGGHYEQYF.